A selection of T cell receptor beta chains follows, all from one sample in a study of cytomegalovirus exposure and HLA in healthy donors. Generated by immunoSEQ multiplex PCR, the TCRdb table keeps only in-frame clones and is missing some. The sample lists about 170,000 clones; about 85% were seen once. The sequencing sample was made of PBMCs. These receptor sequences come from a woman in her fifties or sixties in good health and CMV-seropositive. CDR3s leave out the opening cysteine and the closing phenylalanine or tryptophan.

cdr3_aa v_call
ASSQGLAGAPGEQY TRBV4-2
ASSAPRQGITYGYT TRBV28
ASSGREDTEAF TRBV25-1
AISESGTGGLDTQY TRBV10-3
ASSVDSSNTGELF TRBV6-6
ASSLTGGRTDTQY TRBV4-1
ASSPTLAGTYEQY TRBV7-2
ASGDEQGGSGYT TRBV12-5
ASSLGFETGGGGEQF TRBV5-1
ASSMGQGPGIYTQY TRBV5-1